These 3 T cell receptor beta chains were sequenced from one sample in a study of T-cell reconstitution after alpha-beta-depleted transplantation in children. Unique molecular identifiers were incorporated when the TCRbeta library was constructed. TCRdb re-called the PCR reads with MiXCR, one entry per CDR3 protein. The repertoire holds around 300,000 distinct CDR3 sequences, with approximately 23% as singletons. The sample in question was PBMCs, mostly from graft donor cells, obtained 180 days after TCRalphabeta/CD19-depleted stem cell transplant. These receptors originate from a male patient younger than 18 who had a stem cell transplant for acute lymphoblastic leukemia, so the T cells may come from the graft donor.

This clonotype was seen only a few times. The J gene is TRBJ1-1, the V gene TRBV10-3; D gene uncertain. Germline V gene data show CDR1 as ENHRY and CDR2 as SYGVKD. The CDR3 loop spans 12 amino acids. Trimming shortened V by 4 bases and J by 9 bases, and 12 bases separated the two germline ends. In DNA, the CDR3 is TGTGCCATCAGTGCGGGTGATATGCAAGCTTTCTTT. This encodes CAISAGDMQAFF.

The V gene is TRBV12-3 or TRBV12-4, the J gene TRBJ1-2; D remains ambiguous. The V end lost 6 bases, the J end lost 6 bases, and 14 bases lay between the germline ends. The CDR3 totals 13 residues. Here the CDR3 DNA reads TGTGCCAGCAGACAGCGCTCCGGGGATGGCTACACCTTC. It yields the protein CASRQRSGDGYTF.

This clonotype was counted once. The chain uses TRBV20-1 and TRBJ2-1; 7 bases fit TRBD1. The CDR3 is 11 amino acids. V was clipped by 3 bases and J by 9 bases; unmatched bases: 2. In germline, CDR1 is DFQATT, CDR2 SNEGSKA (reference sequence). CDR3 sequence: CSASNRGEQFF. The CDR3 nucleotides read TGCAGTGCTAGTAACAGGGGTGAGCAGTTCTTC.